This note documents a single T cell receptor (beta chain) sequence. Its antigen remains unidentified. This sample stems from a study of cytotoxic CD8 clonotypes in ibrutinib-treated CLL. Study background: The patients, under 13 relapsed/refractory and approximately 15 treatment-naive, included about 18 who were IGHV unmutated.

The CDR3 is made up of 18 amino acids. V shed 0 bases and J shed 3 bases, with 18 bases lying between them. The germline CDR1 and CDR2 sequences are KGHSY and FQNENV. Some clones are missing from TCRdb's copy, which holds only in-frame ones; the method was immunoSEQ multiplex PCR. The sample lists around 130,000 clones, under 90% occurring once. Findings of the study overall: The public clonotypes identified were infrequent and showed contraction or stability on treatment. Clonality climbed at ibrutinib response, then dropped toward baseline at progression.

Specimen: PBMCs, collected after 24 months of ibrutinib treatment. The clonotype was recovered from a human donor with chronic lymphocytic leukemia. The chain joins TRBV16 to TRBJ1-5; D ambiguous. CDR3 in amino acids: CASSQSGILGGLNQPQHF. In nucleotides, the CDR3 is TGTGCCAGCAGCCAATCCGGAATTTTAGGCGGACTCAATCAGCCCCAGCATTTT.